One TCR beta chain is described in this entry. Its target antigen remains unknown. Per-base quality was not reported, and no clone a single base away is much larger than it. This sample was sequenced with an Illumina HiSeq 1500. TCRdb cleaned the public reads at Q25 with fastp, built clones with MiXCR and kept in-frame beta chains. Each record represents a unique CDR3 protein, reported with the most common genes and DNA among its rows. Counted in this sample were 50,000 to 60,000 distinct CDR3 sequences; roughly a fifth of them appeared once. Jointly, the top ten make up roughly 78% of the sample. The CDR3 starts with the cysteine, ends with the phenylalanine, and has 13 residues. The kept DNA is CDR3 alone, 39 bases in frame from the first base. V and J lose 5 bases and 3 bases, and a span of 11 bases separates them. According to the germline V gene (reference sequence), CDR1 reads SEHNR and CDR2 reads FQNEAQ.

These data belong to a study of T cell repertoires in cytomegalovirus infection (dated by TCRdb to between 2017 and 2020). For the wider study: The peptide stimulations were aimed at well-studied HLA-B-restricted epitopes as well as recently identified HLA-C-restricted CMV epitopes, whose presentation resists viral immunomodulation. Donor HLA type was relevant to the analysis, because carriage of CMV infection together with the matching HLA type was indicated by public TCR beta signatures.

Results and caveats for the whole study, not just this receptor: Carriers of CMV infection plus the relevant HLA type were discriminated by the cumulative frequency of public TCR beta family members in the study cohort and in an independent approximately 340-donor cohort. In the ex vivo response, HLA-C-restricted CMV-specific TCR beta clonotypes were dominant, and in two of eight donors the single most frequent clonotype came from this HLA-C-restricted group.

Per the publication, the treatment or condition label means: in vitro stimulation with specific CMV peptide epitopes to enrich CMV-specific T cells. This TCR derives from a human donor in good health (CMV status not recorded). Some clones in this sample may be carry-over from other donors' samples. Sequences were derived from CD8+ T cells from cultured PBMCs, sampled from culture after CMV antigen stimulation. The chain is assembled from TRBV7-9 and TRBJ2-7; no D segment can be confidently identified. Here is the DNA: TGTGCCAGCAGCCCGTACGCAGGCTACGAGCAGTACTTC. Its product reads: CASSPYAGYEQYF. Beyond the CDR3, the reference TRBV7-9 and TRBJ2-7 genes provide the residues; the full variable domain reads: DTGVSQNPRHKITKRGQNVTFRCDPISEHNRLYWYRQTLGQGPEFLTYFQNEAQLEKSRLLSDRFSAERPKGSFSTLEIQRTEQGDSAMYLCASSPYAGYEQYFGPGTRLTVT.